The rows below give T cell receptor beta chains drawn from one sample of a study of shared clonotypes between healthy human individuals. Assay used: immunoSEQ multiplex PCR; TCRdb lists only in-frame clones, some missing. The sample holds about 2.3 million clones; just over 90% are singletons and the top ten take 0.39%. Material: naive CD4+ T cells from PBMCs. These TCRs come from a man aged 18-30 years in good health. Some clones in this sample may be carry-over from other donors' samples. Both conserved end residues are part of each CDR3. Fields, in order: CDR3 protein, CDR3 DNA, D gene, V gene, J gene, clone size. The D gene is left open where the match is weak. A row's size may be missing; if present it is once, few, many or a size class.

cdr3_aa: CASSPRGSGSGKFF
cdr3_nt: TGTGCCAGCAGCCCACGAGGTAGCGGGAGTGGTAAGTTCTTC
d_call: TRBD2
v_call: TRBV4-2
j_call: TRBJ2-1
clone_size: once

cdr3_aa: CASSQGQVSYEQYF
cdr3_nt: TGCGCCAGCAGCCAAGGACAGGTTTCCTACGAGCAGTACTTC
d_call: -
v_call: TRBV4-1
j_call: TRBJ2-7
clone_size: -

cdr3_aa: CASREGRSSTEAFF
cdr3_nt: TGTGCCAGCAGGGAGGGACGGAGTAGCACTGAAGCTTTCTTT
d_call: -
v_call: TRBV2
j_call: TRBJ1-1
clone_size: -

cdr3_aa: CASSFPGENTEAFF
cdr3_nt: TGTGCCAGCAGCTTTCCGGGAGAGAACACTGAAGCTTTCTTT
d_call: -
v_call: TRBV7-9
j_call: TRBJ1-1
clone_size: -

cdr3_aa: CASSHQWGQGGFEQYF
cdr3_nt: TGCGCCAGCAGCCATCAATGGGGACAGGGTGGGTTCGAGCAGTACTTC
d_call: TRBD1
v_call: TRBV4-3
j_call: TRBJ2-7
clone_size: -

cdr3_aa: CASSPAKNTEAFF
cdr3_nt: TGCGCCAGCAGCCCGGCTAAGAACACTGAAGCTTTCTTT
d_call: -
v_call: TRBV4-1
j_call: TRBJ1-1
clone_size: -

cdr3_aa: CASSFWDRVNTEAFF
cdr3_nt: TGTGCCAGCAGCTTCTGGGACAGGGTTAACACTGAAGCTTTCTTT
d_call: TRBD1
v_call: TRBV5-4
j_call: TRBJ1-1
clone_size: -

cdr3_aa: CSVGGLAGDQEQYF
cdr3_nt: TGCAGCGTTGGGGGACTAGCGGGAGACCAGGAGCAGTACTTC
d_call: TRBD2
v_call: TRBV29-1
j_call: TRBJ2-7
clone_size: -

cdr3_aa: CASSFRDRAQSPLHF
cdr3_nt: TGTGCCAGCAGCTTCCGGGATCGTGCTCAATCACCCCTCCACTTT
d_call: -
v_call: TRBV7-9
j_call: TRBJ1-6
clone_size: -

cdr3_aa: CASSRQGTAEAFF
cdr3_nt: TGTGCCAGCAGCCGGCAGGGGACTGCTGAAGCTTTCTTT
d_call: -
v_call: TRBV7-3
j_call: TRBJ1-1
clone_size: -